The clone carrying this T cell receptor beta chain has a handful of counts. As handled by the study authors: It was from reference gene primer amplification that nucleated cell counts were estimated. Clones were sequenced by immunoSEQ multiplex PCR, and TCRdb holds only the in-frame ones, with some missing. V and J calls plus clone size are reproduced from that table; the DNA served to infer D and trimming. In the table there are more than 150,000 clones, approximately 86% of which are singletons. This entry comes from a study of blood T cell repertoires in COVID-19. Overall study: T cells, B-cell-depleted T cells, or PBMCs provided the cDNA or gDNA that served as material.

J was trimmed by 3 bases and V by 4 bases; bases with no gene match: 13. Germline assignment: CDR1 LNHDA and CDR2 SQIVND (reference sequence). The CDR3 covers 18 residues. Sample: peripheral blood. J is TRBJ2-1 and V is TRBV19, with 9 bases identical to TRBD2. This receptor was obtained from a middle-aged man with active or convalescent COVID-19. The CDR3, as DNA: TGTGCCAGTAGTACCGCCCCTCCTCTAGCGGGGTACTACAATGAGCAGTTCTTC. It codes for CASSTAPPLAGYYNEQFF.